This T cell receptor beta chain was sequenced for a study of cytomegalovirus exposure and HLA in healthy donors. This PCR relied on a set of 60 Vbeta primers and 13 Jbeta primers. Method: immunoSEQ multiplex PCR; TCRdb's copy keeps in-frame clones and lacks some. The sample data list about 70,000 clones. Between the trimmed V and J ends, which lost 4 bases and 1 base, there was a span of 10 bases. Germline V CDR1 and CDR2: MNHEY, SMNVEV (reference sequence). The CDR3 covers 15 residues. The chain uses TRBV27 and TRBJ1-4; weak D call: TRBD1 (5 bases). Sequenced: PBMCs. The TCR originated in a woman aged 30 to 39 in good health and CMV-seronegative. In DNA form, the CDR3 reads TGTGCCAGCAGTTCCCGACAGCTAACTAATGAAAAACTGTTTTTT. Translated: CASSSRQLTNEKLFF.